This TCR beta chain stems from a study of cytomegalovirus exposure and HLA in healthy donors. Data came from immunoSEQ multiplex PCR; TCRdb stores just in-frame clones and leaves some out. The sample includes some 100,000 clones, around 88% of them seen just once. The CDR3 has 12 amino acids. Trimming cost V 6 bases and J 6 bases; bases outside gene matches: 5. Germline values: CDR1 LNHDA, CDR2 SQIVND (reference sequence). Sample: PBMCs. This TCR derives from a man aged 18 to 30 in good health and CMV-seronegative. The rearrangement uses TRBV19 and TRBJ2-7; 7 bases fit TRBD2. CDR3 region: CASSLGGGEQYF. The CDR3 DNA sequence: TGTGCCAGTAGCCTTGGGGGGGGCGAGCAGTACTTC.